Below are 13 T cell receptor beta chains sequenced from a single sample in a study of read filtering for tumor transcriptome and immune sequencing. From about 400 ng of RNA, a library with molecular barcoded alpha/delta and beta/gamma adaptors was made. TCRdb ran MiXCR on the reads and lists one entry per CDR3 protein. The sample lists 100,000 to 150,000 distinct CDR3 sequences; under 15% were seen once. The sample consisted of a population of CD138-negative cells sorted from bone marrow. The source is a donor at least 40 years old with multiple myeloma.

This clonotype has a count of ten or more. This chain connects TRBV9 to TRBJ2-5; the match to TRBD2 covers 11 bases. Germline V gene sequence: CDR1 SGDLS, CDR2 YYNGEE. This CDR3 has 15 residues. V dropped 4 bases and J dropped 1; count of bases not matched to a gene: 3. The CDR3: CASSPGTSGQETQYF. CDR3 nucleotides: TGTGCCAGCAGCCCCGGGACTAGCGGCCAAGAGACCCAGTACTTC.

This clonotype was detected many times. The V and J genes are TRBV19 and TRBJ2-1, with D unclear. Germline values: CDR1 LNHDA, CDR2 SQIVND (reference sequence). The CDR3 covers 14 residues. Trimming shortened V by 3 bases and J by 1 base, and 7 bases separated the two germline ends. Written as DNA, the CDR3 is TGTGCCAGTAGTATTAGGCGGTCCTACAATGAGCAGTTCTTC. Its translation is CASSIRRSYNEQFF.

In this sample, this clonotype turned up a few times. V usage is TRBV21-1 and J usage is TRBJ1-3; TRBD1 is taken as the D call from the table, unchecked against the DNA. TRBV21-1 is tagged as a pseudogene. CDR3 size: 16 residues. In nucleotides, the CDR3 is TGTGCCAGCAGCGCAGGACAGGGTAGGAGGGGAAACACCATATATTTT. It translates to CASSAGQGRRGNTIYF.

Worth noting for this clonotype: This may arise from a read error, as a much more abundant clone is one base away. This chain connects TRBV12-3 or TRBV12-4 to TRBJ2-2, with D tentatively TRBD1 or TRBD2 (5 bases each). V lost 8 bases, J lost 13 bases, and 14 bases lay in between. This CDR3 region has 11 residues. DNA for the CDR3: TGTGCCAGCTTTAGGGGCGAGGGGCTGTTTTTT. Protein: CASFRGEGLFF.

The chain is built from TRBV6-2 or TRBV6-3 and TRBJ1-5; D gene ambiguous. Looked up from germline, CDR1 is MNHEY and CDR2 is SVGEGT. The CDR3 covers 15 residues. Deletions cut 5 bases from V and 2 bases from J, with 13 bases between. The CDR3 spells CASSHGSGGNQPQHF. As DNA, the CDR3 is TGTGCCAGCAGTCACGGGTCTGGCGGCAATCAGCCCCAGCATTTT.

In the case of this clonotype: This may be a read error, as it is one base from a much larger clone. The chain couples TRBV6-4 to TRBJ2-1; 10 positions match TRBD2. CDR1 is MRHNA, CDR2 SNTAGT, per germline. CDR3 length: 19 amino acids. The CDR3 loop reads CASSDKASGSPISCNEQFF. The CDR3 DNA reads TGTGCCAGCAGTGACAAGGCTAGCGGGAGCCCCATCTCCTGCAATGAGCAGTTCTTC.

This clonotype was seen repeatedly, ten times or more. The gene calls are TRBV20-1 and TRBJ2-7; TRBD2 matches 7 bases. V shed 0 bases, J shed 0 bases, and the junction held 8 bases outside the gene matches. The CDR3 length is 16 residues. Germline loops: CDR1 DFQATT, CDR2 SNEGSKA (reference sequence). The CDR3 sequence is CSARDQGSGGSYEQYF. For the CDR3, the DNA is TGCAGTGCTAGAGATCAAGGGTCGGGGGGCTCCTACGAGCAGTACTTC.

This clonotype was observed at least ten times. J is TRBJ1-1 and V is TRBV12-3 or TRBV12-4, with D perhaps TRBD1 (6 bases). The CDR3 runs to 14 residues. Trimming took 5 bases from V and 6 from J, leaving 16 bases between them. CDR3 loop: CASSPPGGAAEAFF. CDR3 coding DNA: TGTGCCAGCAGTCCCCCCGGGGGGGCCGCTGAAGCTTTCTTT.

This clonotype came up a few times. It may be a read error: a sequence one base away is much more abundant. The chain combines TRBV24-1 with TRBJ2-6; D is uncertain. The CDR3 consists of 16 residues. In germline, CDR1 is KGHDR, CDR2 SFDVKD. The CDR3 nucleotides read TGTTCCACCAGTGATCCCGGGTTGTACGGGGCCAACGTCCTGACTTTC. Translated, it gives CSTSDPGLYGANVLTF.

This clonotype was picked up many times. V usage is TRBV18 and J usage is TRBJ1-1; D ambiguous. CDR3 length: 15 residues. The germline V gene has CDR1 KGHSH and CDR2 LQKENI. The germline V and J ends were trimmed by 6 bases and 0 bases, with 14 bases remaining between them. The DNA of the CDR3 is TGTGCCAGCTCTCCTCAAGAGCTAATGAACACTGAAGCTTTCTTT. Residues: CASSPQELMNTEAFF.

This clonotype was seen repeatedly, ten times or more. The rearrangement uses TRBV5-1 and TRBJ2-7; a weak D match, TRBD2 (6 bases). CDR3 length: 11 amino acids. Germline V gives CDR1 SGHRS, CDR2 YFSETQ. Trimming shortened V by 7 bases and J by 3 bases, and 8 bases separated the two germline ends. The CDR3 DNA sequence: TGCGCCAGCGGGCGGGACTACGAGCAGTACTTC. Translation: CASGRDYEQYF.

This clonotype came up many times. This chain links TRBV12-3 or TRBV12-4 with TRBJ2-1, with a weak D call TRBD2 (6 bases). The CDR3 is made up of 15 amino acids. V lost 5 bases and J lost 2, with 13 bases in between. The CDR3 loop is CASSLGDLAYNEQFF. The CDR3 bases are TGTGCCAGCAGTCTGGGGGACTTAGCCTACAATGAGCAGTTCTTC.

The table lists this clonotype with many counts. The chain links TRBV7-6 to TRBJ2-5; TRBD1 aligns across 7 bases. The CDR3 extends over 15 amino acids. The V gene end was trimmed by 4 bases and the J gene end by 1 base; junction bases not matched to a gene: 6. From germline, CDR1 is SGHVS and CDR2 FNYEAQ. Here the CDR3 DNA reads TGTGCCAGCAGCTCACCTGGACAGGCCCAAGAGACCCAGTACTTC. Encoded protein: CASSSPGQAQETQYF.